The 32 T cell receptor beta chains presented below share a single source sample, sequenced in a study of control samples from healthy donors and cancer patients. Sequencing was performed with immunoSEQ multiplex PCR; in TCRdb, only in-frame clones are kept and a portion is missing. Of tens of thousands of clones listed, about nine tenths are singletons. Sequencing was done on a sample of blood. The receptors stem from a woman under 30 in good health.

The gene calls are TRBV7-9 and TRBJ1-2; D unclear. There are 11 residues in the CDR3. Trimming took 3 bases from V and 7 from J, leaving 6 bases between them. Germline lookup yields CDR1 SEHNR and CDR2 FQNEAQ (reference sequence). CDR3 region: CASSFGSGYTF. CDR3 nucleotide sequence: TGTGCCAGCAGCTTCGGGTCTGGCTACACCTTC.

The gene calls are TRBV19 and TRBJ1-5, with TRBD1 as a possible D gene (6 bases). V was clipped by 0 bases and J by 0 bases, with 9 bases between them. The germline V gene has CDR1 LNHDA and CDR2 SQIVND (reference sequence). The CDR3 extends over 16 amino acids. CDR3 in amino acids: CASSIEGGYSNQPQHF. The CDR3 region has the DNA TGTGCCAGTAGTATAGAAGGGGGTTATAGCAATCAGCCCCAGCATTTT.

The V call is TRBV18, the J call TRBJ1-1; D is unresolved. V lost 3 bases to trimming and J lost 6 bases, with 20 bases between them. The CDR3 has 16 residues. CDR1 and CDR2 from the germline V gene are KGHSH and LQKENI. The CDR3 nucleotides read TGTGCCAGCTCACCCCTCGGCCTGGGGAGAAGGGCTGAAGCTTTCTTT. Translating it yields CASSPLGLGRRAEAFF.

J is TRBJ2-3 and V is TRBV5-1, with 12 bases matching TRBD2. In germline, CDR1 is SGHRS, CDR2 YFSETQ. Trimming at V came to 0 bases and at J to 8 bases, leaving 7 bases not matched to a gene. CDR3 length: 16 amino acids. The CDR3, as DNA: TGCGCCAGCAGCTTGGACCTAGCGGGGGGGCCTAGTACGCAGTATTTT. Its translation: CASSLDLAGGPSTQYF. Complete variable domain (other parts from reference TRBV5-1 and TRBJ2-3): KAGVTQTPRYLIKTRGQQVTLSCSPISGHRSVSWYQQTPGQGLQFLFEYFSETQRNKGNFPGRFSGRQFSNSRSEMNVSTLELGDSALYLCASSLDLAGGPSTQYFGPGTRLTVL.

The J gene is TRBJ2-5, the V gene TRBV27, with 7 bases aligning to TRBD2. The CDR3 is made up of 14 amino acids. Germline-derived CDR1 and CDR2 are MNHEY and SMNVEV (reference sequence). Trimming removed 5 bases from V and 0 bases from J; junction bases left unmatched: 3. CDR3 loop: CASSVGRDQETQYF. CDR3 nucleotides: TGTGCCAGCAGTGTAGGGAGGGACCAAGAGACCCAGTACTTC.

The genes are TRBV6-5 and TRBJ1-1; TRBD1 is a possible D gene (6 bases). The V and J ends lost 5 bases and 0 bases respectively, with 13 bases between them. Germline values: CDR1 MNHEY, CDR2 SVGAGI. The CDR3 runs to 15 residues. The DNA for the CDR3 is TGTGCCAGCAGTCCCGGGACATTCGTGAACACTGAAGCTTTCTTT. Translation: CASSPGTFVNTEAFF.

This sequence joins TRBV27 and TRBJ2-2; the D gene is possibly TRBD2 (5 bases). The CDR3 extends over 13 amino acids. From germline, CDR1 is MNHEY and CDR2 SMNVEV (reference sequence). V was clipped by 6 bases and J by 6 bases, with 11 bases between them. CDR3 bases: TGTGCCAGCAGCCTTACTAGGGCCGGGGAGCTGTTTTTT. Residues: CASSLTRAGELFF.

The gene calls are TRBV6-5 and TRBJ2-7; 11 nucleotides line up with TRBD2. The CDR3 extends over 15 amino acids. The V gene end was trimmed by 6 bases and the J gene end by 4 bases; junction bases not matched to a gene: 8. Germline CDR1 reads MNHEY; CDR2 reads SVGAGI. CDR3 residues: CASRTGTSGVYEQYF. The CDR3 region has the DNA TGTGCCAGCAGGACCGGGACTAGCGGAGTTTACGAGCAGTACTTC.

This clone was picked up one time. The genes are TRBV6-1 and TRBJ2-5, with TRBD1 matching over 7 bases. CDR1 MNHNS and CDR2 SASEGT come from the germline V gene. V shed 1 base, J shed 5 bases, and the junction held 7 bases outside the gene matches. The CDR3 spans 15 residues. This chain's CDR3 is CASSEVPGQRETQYF. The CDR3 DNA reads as TGTGCCAGCAGTGAAGTACCGGGACAGAGGGAGACCCAGTACTTC.

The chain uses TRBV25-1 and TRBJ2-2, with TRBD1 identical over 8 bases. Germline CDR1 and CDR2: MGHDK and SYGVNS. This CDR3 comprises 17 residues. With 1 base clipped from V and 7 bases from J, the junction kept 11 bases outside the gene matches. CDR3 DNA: TGTGCCAGCAGTGAATCAATGAGGACAGGGCGGGTCGGGGAGCTGTTTTTT. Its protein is CASSESMRTGRVGELFF.

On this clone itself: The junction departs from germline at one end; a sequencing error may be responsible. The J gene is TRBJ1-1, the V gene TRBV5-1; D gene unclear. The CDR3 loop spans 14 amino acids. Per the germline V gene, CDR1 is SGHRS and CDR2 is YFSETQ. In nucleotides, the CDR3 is TGCGCCAGCCGCTTTGGGCAGGAGAACACTGAAGCTTTCTTT. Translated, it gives CASRFGQENTEAFF.

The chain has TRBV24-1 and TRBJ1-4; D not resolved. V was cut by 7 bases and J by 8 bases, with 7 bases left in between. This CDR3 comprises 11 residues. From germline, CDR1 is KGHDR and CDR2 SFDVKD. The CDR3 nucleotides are TGTGCCACCAGGGGTTTGGAAAAACTGTTTTTT. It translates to CATRGLEKLFF.

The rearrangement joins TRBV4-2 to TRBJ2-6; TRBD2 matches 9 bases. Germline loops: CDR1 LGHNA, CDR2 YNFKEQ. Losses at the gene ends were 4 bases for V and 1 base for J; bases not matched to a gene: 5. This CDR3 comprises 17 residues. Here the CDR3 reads CASSPAGGLSGANVLTF. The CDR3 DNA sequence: TGTGCCAGCAGCCCAGCGGGGGGATTATCTGGGGCCAACGTCCTGACTTTC.

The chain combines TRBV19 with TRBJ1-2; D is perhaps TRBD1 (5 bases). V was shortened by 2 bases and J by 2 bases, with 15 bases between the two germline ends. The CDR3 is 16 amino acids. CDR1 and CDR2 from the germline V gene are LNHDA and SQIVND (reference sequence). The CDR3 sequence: CASSIPGRDFNYGYTF. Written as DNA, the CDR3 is TGTGCCAGTAGTATACCGGGACGGGACTTCAACTATGGCTACACCTTC.

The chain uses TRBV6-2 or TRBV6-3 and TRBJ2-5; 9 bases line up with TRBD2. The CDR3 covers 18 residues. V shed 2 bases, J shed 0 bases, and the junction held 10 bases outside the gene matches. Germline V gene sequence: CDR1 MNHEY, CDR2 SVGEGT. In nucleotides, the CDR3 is TGTGCCAGCAGTTACGATGGCGGGGGGGAACCCGACCAAGAGACCCAGTACTTC. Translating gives CASSYDGGGEPDQETQYF.

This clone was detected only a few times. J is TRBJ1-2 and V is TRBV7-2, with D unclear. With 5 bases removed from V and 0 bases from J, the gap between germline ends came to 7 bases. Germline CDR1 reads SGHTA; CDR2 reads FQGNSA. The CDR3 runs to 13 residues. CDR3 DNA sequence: TGTGCCAGCAGCCCGTTAGCTAACTATGGCTACACCTTC. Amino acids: CASSPLANYGYTF.

DNA of the CDR3: TGTGCCAGTAGTATGTCACCGGGACAGTATGAGGGGCTGTTTTTT. This translates into CASSMSPGQYEGLFF. The rearrangement joins TRBV19 to TRBJ2-2; 7 positions agree with TRBD1. This CDR3 has 15 amino acids. With 3 bases clipped from V and 13 bases from J, the junction kept 14 bases outside the gene matches. Germline CDR1 and CDR2: LNHDA and SQIVND (reference sequence).

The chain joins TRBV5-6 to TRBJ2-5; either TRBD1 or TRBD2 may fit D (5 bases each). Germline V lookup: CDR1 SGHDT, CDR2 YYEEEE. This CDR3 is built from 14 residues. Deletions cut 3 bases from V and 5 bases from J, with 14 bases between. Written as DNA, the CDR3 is TGTGCCAGCAGCTCCGGGGCCAACCGGGAGACCCAGTACTTC. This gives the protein CASSSGANRETQYF.

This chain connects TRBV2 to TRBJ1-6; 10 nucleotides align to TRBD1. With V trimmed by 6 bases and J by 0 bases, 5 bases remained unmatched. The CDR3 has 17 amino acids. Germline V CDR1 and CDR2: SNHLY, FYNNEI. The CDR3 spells CASRGRTGGSYNSPLHF. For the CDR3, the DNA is TGTGCCAGCAGGGGCCGGACAGGGGGCTCCTATAATTCACCCCTCCACTTT.

The CDR3 loop is CASSWEGGPQHF. Written as DNA, the CDR3 is TGTGCCAGCAGCTGGGAGGGGGGGCCCCAGCATTTT. This chain uses TRBV5-8 with TRBJ1-5, with D possibly matching TRBD1 (6 bases). V dropped 3 bases and J dropped 9 bases, with 10 bases sitting between them. Per the germline V gene, CDR1 is SGHTS and CDR2 is YDEGEE. The CDR3 is made up of 12 amino acids. The full variable domain, completed using reference TRBV5-8 and TRBJ1-5, is EAGVTQSPTHLIKTRGQQATLRCSPISGHTSVYWYQQALGLGLQFLLWYDEGEERNRGNFPPRFSGRQFPNYSSELNVNALELEDSALYLCASSWEGGPQHFGDGTRLSIL.

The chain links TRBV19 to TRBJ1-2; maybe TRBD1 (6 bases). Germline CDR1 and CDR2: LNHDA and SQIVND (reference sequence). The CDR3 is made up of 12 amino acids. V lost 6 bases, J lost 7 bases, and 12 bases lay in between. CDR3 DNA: TGTGCCAGTAGGATACAGGGAGGTGGCTACACCTTC. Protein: CASRIQGGGYTF.

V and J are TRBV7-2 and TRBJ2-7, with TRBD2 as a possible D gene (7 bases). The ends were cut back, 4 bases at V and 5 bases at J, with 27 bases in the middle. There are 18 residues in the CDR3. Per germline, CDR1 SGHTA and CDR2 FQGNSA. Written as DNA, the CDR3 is TGTGCCAGCAGCTCTAATAGCCGGCCGGGGGGCCCCCCCCACGAGCAGTACTTC. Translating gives CASSSNSRPGGPPHEQYF.

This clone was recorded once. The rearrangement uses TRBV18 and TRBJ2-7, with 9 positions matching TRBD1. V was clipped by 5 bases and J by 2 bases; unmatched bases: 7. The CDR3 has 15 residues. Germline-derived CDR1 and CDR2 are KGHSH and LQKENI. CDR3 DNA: TGTGCCAGCTCAGAGGGACAGGGAGACACCTACGAGCAGTACTTC. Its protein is CASSEGQGDTYEQYF.

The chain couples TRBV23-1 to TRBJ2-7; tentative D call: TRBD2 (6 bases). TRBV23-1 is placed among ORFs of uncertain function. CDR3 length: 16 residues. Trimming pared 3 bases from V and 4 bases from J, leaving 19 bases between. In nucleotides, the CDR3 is TGCGCCAGCAGTCACGGGACTCTCCCCTTAGAGTACGAGCAGTACTTC. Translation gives CASSHGTLPLEYEQYF.

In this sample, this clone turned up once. The CDR3 DNA sequence: TGTGCCAGCAGTGTCAGAACACATATTCAGTACTTC. It specifies CASSVRTHIQYF. The genes are TRBV2 and TRBJ2-4; D is undetermined. The CDR3 is made up of 12 amino acids. Germline V gives CDR1 SNHLY, CDR2 FYNNEI. Trimming took 4 bases from V and 10 from J, leaving 11 bases between them.

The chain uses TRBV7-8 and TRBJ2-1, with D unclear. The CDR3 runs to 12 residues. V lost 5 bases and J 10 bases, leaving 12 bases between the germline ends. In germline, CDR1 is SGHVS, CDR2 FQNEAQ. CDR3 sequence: CASSDILYEQFF. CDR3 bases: TGTGCCAGCAGCGACATCTTGTACGAGCAGTTCTTC. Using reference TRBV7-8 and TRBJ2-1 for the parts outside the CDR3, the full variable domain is GAGVSQSPRYKVAKRGQDVALRCDPISGHVSLFWYQQALGQGPEFLTYFQNEAQLDKSGLPSDRFFAERPEGSVSTLKIQRTQQEDSAVYLCASSDILYEQFFGPGTRLTVL.

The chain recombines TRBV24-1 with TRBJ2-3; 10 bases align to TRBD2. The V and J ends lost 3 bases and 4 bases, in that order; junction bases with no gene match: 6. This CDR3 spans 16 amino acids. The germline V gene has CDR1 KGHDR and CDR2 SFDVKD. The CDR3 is CATSDGPSGGSDTQYF. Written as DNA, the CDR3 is TGTGCCACCAGTGATGGGCCTAGCGGGGGTTCAGATACGCAGTATTTT.

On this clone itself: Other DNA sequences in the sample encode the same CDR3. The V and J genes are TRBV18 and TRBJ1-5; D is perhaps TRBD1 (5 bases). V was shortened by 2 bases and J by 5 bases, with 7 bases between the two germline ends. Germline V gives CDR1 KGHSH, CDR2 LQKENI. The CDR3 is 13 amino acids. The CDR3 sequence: CASSPTGDQPQHF. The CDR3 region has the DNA TGTGCCAGCTCACCAACAGGAGATCAGCCCCAGCATTTT.

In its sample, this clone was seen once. CDR3 sequence reads: CASTSGGFYEQYF. The CDR3 region has the DNA TGTGCCAGCACCTCTGGGGGGTTCTACGAGCAGTACTTC. V usage is TRBV12-3 or TRBV12-4 and J usage is TRBJ2-7; D is possibly TRBD2 (6 bases). This CDR3 has 13 residues. Trimming shortened V by 7 bases and J by 3 bases, and 13 bases separated the two germline ends.

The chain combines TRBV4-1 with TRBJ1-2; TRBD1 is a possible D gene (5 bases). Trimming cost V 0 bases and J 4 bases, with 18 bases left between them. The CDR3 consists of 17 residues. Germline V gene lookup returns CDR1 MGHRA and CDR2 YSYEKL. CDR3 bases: TGCGCCAGCAGCCAAGAAGCGGGACGCCTGACACCCTATGGCTACACCTTC. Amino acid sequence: CASSQEAGRLTPYGYTF.

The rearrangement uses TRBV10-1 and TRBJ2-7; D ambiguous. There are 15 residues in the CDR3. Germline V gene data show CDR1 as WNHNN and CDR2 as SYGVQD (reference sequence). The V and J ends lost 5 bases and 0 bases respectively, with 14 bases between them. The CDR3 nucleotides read TGCGCCAGCAGTACGATATGCTTACCCTCCTACGAGCAGTACTTC. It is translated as CASSTICLPSYEQYF.

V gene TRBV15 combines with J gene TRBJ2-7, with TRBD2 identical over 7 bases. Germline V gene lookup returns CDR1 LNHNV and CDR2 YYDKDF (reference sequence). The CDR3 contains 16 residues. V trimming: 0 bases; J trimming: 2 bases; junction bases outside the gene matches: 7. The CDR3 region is CATSRDWGGKPYEQYF. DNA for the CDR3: TGTGCCACCAGCAGAGATTGGGGGGGGAAACCCTACGAGCAGTACTTC.